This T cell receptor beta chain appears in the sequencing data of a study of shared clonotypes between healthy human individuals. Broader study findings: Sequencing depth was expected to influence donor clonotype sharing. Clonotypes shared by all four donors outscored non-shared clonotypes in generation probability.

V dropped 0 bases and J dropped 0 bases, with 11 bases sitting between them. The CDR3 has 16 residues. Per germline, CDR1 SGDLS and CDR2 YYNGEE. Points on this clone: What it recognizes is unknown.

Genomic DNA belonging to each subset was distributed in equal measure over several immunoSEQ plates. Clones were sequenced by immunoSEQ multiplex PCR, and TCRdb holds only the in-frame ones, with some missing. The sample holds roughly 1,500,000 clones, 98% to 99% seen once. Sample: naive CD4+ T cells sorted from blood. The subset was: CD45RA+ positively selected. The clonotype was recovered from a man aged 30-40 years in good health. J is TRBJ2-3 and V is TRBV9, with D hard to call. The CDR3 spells CASSVAGTASTDTQYF. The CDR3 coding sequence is TGTGCCAGCAGCGTAGCTGGAACAGCCAGCACAGATACGCAGTATTTT.